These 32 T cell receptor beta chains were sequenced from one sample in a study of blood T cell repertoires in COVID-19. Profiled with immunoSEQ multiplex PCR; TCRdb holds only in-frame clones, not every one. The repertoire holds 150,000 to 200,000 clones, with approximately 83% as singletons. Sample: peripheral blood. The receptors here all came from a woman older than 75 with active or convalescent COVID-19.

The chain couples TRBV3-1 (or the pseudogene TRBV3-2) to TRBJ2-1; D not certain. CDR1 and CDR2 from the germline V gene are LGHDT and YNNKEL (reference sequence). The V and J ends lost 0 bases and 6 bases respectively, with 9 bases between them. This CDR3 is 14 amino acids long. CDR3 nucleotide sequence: TGTGCCAGCAGCCAAGATGTGGCTCTCAATGAGCAGTTCTTC. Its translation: CASSQDVALNEQFF.

DNA for the CDR3: TGTGCCAGCACCCCCTTGGACAGGGAACTTGGTGGCTACACCTTC. Translation: CASTPLDRELGGYTF. This sequence joins TRBV14 and TRBJ1-2; 8 positions match TRBD1. J gave up 7 bases and V 7 bases, and 14 bases lay outside the gene matches. This CDR3 contains 15 residues. Germline CDR1 is SGHDN and CDR2 is FVKESK.

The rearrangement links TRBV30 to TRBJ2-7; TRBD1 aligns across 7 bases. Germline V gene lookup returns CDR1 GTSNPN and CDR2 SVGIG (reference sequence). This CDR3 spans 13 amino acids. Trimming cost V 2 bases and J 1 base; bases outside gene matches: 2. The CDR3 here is CAWSRQGSYEQYF. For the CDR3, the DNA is TGTGCCTGGAGTCGACAGGGTTCCTACGAGCAGTACTTC.

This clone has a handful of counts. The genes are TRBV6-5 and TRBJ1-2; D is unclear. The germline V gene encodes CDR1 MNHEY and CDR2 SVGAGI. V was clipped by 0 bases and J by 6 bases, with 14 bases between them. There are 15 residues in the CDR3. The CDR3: CASSYSGLAGNGYTF. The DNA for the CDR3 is TGTGCCAGCAGTTACTCTGGACTGGCTGGGAATGGCTACACCTTC.

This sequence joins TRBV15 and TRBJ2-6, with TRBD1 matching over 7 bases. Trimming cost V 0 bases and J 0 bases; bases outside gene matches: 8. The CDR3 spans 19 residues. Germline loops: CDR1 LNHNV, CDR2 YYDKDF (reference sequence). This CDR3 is CATSRDGTANPSGANVLTF. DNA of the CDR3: TGTGCCACCAGCAGAGACGGGACAGCGAACCCCTCTGGGGCCAACGTCCTGACTTTC.

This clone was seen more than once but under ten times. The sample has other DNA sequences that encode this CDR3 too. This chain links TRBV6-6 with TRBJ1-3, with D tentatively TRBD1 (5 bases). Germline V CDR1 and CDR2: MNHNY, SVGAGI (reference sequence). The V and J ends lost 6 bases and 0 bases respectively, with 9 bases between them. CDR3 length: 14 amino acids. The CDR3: CASSLDSSGNTIYF. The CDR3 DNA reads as TGTGCCAGCAGCTTAGACAGCTCTGGAAACACCATATATTTT.

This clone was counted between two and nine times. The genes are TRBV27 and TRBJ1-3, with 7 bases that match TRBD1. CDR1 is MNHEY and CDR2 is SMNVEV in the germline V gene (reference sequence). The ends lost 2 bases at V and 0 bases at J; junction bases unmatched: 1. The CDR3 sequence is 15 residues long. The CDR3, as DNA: TGTGCCAGCAGTTTAAAGGGGGCCTCTGGAAACACCATATATTTT. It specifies CASSLKGASGNTIYF.

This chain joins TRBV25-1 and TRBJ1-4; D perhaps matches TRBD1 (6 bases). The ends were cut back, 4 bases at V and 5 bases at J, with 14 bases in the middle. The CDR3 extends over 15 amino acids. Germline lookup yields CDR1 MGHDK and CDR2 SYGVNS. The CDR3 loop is CASSGGRTDNEKLFF. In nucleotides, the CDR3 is TGTGCCAGCAGTGGGGGGCGGACAGACAATGAAAAACTGTTTTTT.

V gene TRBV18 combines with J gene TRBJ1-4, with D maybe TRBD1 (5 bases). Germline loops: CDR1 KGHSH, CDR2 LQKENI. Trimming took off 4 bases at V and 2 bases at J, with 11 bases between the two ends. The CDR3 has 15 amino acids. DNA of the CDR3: TGTGCCAGCTCACGATCGACAGCTACTAATGAAAAACTGTTTTTT. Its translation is CASSRSTATNEKLFF.

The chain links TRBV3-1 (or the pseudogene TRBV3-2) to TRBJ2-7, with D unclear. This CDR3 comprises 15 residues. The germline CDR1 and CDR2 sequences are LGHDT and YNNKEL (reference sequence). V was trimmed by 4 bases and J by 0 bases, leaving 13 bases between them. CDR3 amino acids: CASSLTNGPSYEQYF. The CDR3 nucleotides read TGTGCCAGCAGCCTGACAAACGGTCCCTCCTACGAGCAGTACTTC.

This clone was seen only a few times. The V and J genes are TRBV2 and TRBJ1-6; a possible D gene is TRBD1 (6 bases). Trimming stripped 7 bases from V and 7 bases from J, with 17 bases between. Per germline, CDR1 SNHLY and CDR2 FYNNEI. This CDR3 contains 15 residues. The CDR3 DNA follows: TGTGCCAGCACCTCGGGGGGGCCAGGGAATTCACCCCTCCACTTT. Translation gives CASTSGGPGNSPLHF.

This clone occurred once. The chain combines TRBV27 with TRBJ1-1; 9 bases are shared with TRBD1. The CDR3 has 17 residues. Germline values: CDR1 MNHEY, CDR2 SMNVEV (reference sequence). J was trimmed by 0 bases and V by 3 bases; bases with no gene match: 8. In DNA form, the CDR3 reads TGTGCCAGCAGTTTGGACAGGGGTCATAACTTGAACACTGAAGCTTTCTTT. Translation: CASSLDRGHNLNTEAFF.

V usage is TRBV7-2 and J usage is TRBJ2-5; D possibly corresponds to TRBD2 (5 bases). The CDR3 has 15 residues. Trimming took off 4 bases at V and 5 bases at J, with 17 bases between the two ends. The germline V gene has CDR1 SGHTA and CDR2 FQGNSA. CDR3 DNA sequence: TGTGCCAGCAGCTCAACCTATGGATCGGGGGAGACCCAGTACTTC. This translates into CASSSTYGSGETQYF.

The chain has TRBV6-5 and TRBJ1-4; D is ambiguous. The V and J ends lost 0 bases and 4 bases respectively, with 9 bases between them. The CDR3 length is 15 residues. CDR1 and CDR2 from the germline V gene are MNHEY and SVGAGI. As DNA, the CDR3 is TGTGCCAGCAGTTACTCGCCCAGGTTTAATGAAAAACTGTTTTTT. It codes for CASSYSPRFNEKLFF.

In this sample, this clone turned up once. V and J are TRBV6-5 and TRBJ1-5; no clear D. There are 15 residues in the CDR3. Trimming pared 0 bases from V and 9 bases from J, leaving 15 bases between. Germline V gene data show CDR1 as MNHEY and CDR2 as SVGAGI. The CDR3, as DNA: TGTGCCAGCAGTTACTCGTGGACGGACTTTCTGCCCCAGCATTTT. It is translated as CASSYSWTDFLPQHF.

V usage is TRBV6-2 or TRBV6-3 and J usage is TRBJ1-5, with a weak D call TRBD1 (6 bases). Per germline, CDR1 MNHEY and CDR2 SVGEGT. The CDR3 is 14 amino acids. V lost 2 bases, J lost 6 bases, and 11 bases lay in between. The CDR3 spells CASSYAGGGQPQHF. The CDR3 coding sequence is TGTGCCAGCAGTTACGCTGGGGGCGGTCAGCCCCAGCATTTT.

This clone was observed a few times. CDR3 in amino acids: CASSFSSDSEAFF. The CDR3 coding sequence is TGTGCCAGCAGCTTTTCCTCGGACAGTGAAGCTTTCTTT. The rearrangement uses TRBV7-2 and TRBJ1-1; tentatively, D is TRBD1 (6 bases). The CDR3 length is 13 residues. Trimming removed 3 bases from V and 7 bases from J, with 12 bases in between. Germline lookup yields CDR1 SGHTA and CDR2 FQGNSA. The entire variable domain, with the rest obtained from reference TRBV7-2 and TRBJ1-1, is as follows: GAGVSQSPSNKVTEKGKDVELRCDPISGHTALYWYRQSLGQGLEFLIYFQGNSAPDKSGLPSDRFSAERTGGSVSTLTIQRTQQEDSAVYLCASSFSSDSEAFFGQGTRLTVV.

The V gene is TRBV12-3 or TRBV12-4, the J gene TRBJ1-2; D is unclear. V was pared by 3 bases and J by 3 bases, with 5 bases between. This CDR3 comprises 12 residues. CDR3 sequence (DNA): TGTGCCAGCAGTTTTAGCGACTATGGCTACACCTTC. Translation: CASSFSDYGYTF.

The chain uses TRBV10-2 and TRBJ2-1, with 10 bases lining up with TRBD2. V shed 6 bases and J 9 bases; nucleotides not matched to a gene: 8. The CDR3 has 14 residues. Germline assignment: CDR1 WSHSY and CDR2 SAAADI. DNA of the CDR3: TGCGCCAGCAGCGCTCTCGGGACTAGCGCTGAGCAGTTCTTC. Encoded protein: CASSALGTSAEQFF.

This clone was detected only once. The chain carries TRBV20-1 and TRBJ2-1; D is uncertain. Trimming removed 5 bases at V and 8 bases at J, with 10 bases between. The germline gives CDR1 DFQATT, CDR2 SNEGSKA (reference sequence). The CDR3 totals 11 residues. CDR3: CSARPGHEQFF. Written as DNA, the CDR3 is TGCAGTGCTCGACCTGGGCATGAGCAGTTCTTC.

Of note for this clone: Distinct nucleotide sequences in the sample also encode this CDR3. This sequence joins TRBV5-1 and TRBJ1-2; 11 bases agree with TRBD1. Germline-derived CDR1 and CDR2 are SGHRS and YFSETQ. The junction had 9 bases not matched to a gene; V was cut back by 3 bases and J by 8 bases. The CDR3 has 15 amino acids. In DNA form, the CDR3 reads TGCGCCAGCAGCTCCTCCGGACAGGGGGCGACCGGCTACACCTTC. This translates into CASSSSGQGATGYTF.

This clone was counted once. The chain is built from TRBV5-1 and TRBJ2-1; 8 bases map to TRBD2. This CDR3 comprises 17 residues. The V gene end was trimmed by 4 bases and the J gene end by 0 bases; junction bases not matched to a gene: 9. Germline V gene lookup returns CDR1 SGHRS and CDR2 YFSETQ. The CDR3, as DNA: TGCGCCAGCAGCGGACTAGCCTCTCTAAGCTCCTACAATGAGCAGTTCTTC. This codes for CASSGLASLSSYNEQFF.

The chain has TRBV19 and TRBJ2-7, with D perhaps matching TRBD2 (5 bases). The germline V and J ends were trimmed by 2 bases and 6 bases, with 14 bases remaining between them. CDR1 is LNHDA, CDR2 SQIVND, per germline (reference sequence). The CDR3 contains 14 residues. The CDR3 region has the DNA TGTGCCAGTAGTATAAGCGGCAGGACCGGCGAGCAGTACTTC. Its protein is CASSISGRTGEQYF.

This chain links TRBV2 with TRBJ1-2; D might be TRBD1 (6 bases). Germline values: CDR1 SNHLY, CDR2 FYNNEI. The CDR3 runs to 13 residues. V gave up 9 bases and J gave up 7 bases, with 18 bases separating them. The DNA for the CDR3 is TGTGCCAGAGACCCTACAGGGAGTGGTGGCTACACCTTC. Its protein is CARDPTGSGGYTF.

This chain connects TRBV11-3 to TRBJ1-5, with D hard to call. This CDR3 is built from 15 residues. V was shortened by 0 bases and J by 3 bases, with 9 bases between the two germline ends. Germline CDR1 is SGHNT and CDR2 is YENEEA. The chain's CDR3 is CASSLDGSDNQPQHF. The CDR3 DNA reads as TGTGCCAGCAGCTTAGACGGGAGCGACAATCAGCCCCAGCATTTT.

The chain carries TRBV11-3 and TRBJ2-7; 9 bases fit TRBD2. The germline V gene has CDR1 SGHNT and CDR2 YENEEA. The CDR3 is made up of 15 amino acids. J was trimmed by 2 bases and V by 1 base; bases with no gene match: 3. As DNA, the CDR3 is TGTGCCAGCAGCTTAGGGTTAGCGGGGGCCTACGAGCAGTACTTC. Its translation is CASSLGLAGAYEQYF.

CDR3 sequence (DNA): TGTGCCAGTAGGATTACTAGCGGGGGGGCCAATGAGCAGTTCTTC. As protein: CASRITSGGANEQFF. The gene calls are TRBV19 and TRBJ2-1, with TRBD2 identical over 13 bases. V was pared by 6 bases and J by 6 bases, with 5 bases of the junction left unmatched. The CDR3 sequence is 15 residues long. Germline assignment: CDR1 LNHDA and CDR2 SQIVND (reference sequence). The variable domain in full, with the rest retrieved from reference TRBV19 and TRBJ2-1, is DGGITQSPKYLFRKEGQNVTLSCEQNLNHDAMYWYRQDPGQGLRLIYYSQIVNDFQKGDIAEGYSVSREKKESFPLTVTSAQKNPTAFYLCASRITSGGANEQFFGPGTRLTVL.

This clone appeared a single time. The CDR3 sequence is CASSQGDSSFSGNTIYF. As DNA, the CDR3 is TGCGCCAGCAGCCAAGGGGACAGTTCTTTCTCTGGAAACACCATATATTTT. The rearrangement joins TRBV5-1 to TRBJ1-3; 7 bases are a match to TRBD1. The CDR3 consists of 17 residues. Germline assignment: CDR1 SGHRS and CDR2 YFSETQ. V shed 4 bases, J shed 0 bases, and the junction held 10 bases outside the gene matches.

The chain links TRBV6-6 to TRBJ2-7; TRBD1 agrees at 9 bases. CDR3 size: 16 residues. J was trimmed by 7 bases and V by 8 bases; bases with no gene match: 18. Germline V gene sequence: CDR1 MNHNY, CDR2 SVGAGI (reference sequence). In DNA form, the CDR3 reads TGTGCCAGCCTACCACCTACCGGGACAGGGCCCACGGAGCAGTACTTC. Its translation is CASLPPTGTGPTEQYF.

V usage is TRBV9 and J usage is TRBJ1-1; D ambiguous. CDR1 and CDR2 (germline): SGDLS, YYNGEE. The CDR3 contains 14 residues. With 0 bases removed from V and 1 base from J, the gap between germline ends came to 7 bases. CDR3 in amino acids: CASSVVQTNTEAFF. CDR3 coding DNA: TGTGCCAGCAGCGTAGTACAGACGAACACTGAAGCTTTCTTT.

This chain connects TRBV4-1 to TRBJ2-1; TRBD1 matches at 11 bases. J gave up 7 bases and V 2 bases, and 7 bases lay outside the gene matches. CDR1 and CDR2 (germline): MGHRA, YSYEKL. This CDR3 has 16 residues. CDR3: CASSQSDRGPWNEQFF. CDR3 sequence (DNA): TGCGCCAGCAGCCAATCGGACAGGGGGCCGTGGAATGAGCAGTTCTTC.

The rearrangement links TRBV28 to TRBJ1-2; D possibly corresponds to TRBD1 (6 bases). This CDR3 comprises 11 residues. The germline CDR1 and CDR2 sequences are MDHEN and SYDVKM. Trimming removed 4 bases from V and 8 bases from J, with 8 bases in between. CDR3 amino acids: CASSSDRGYTF. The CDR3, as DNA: TGTGCCAGCAGTTCCGACAGGGGCTACACCTTC.